What follows are 3 T cell receptor beta chains derived from one specimen sequenced in a study of response to subunit inactivated influenza vaccine. One entry per CDR3 protein results from TCRdb running MiXCR on the RT-PCR reads. The sample lists 550,000 to 600,000 distinct CDR3 sequences, about 12% seen once, with more than 8.5% in the top ten. Source: PBMCs from blood, taken on the day of vaccination. These receptors all come from a man in his fifties or sixties who received an inactivated influenza vaccine.

This chain joins TRBV28 and TRBJ2-3; tentatively, D is TRBD1 (5 bases). The CDR3 has 13 amino acids. From germline, CDR1 is MDHEN and CDR2 SYDVKM. The V end was cut by 7 bases, the J end by 9 bases, with 17 bases between. CDR3 loop: CASTEGAPGTQYF. The CDR3 DNA reads as TGTGCCAGCACCGAAGGGGCGCCGGGCACGCAGTATTTT.

This clonotype was counted a few times. The rearrangement joins TRBV6-2 or TRBV6-3 to TRBJ2-1, with D possibly being TRBD1 (6 bases). The germline gives CDR1 MNHEY, CDR2 SVGEGT. V was clipped by 6 bases and J by 5 bases, with 17 bases between them. The CDR3 contains 15 residues. CDR3 amino acids: CASRLPDRLNNEQFF. CDR3 DNA sequence: TGTGCCAGCAGACTTCCCGACAGGTTAAACAATGAGCAGTTCTTC.

The V gene is TRBV4-2, the J gene TRBJ2-1, with TRBD2 matching 7 bases. CDR3 length: 16 amino acids. Germline values: CDR1 LGHNA, CDR2 YNFKEQ. J gave up 0 bases and V 4 bases, and 6 bases lay outside the gene matches. The CDR3 spells CASSRLADTSYNEQFF. The CDR3 DNA is TGTGCCAGCAGCCGGCTAGCGGATACCTCCTACAATGAGCAGTTCTTC.